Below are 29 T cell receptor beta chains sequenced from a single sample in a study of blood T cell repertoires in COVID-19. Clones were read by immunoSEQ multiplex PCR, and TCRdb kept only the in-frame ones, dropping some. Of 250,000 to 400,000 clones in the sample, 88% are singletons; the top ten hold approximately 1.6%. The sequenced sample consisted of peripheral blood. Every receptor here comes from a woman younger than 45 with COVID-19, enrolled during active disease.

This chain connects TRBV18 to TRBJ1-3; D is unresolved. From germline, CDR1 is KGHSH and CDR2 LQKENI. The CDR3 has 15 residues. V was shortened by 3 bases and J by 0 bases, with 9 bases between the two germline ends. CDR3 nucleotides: TGTGCCAGCTCACCTGGGCCTATCTCTGGAAACACCATATATTTT. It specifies CASSPGPISGNTIYF.

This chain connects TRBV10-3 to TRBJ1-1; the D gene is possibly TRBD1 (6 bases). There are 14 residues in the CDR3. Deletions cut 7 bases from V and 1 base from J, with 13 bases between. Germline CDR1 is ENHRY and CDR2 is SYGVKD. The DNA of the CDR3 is TGTGCCATCACAGCGGGACAAGCGAACACTGAAGCTTTCTTT. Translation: CAITAGQANTEAFF.

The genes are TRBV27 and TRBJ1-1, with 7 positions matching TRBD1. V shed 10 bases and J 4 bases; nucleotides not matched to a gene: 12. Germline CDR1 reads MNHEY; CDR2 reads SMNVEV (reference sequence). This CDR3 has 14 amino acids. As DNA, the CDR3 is TGTGCCACCTTTGATGACAGGGCGGGCACTGAAGCTTTCTTT. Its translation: CATFDDRAGTEAFF.

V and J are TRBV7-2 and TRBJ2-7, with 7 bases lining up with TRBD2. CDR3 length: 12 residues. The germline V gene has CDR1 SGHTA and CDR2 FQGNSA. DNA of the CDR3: TGTCCCCCGGGGGGTTACTCCTACGAGCAGTACTTC. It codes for CPPGGYSYEQYF.

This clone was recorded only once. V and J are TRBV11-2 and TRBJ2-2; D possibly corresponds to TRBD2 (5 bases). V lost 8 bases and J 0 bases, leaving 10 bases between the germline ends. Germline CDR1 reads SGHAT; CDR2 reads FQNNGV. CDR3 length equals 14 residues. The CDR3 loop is CASSAGPNTGELFF. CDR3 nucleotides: TGTGCCAGCTCGGCGGGCCCGAACACCGGGGAGCTGTTTTTT.

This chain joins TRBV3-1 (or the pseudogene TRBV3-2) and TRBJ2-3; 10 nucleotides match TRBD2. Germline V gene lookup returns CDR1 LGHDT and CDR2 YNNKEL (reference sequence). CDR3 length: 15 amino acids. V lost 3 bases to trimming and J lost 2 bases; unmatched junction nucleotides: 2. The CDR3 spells CASSHSGGHTDTQYF. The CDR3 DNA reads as TGTGCCAGCAGCCATAGCGGGGGGCACACAGATACGCAGTATTTT.

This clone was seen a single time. CDR3 sequence: CASSSSTGLAKNIQYF. The CDR3 DNA sequence: TGTGCCAGCAGCTCCTCTACTGGTCTAGCCAAAAACATTCAGTACTTC. This chain uses TRBV9 with TRBJ2-4; D call uncertain. The ends were cut back, 4 bases at V and 0 bases at J, with 14 bases in the middle. This CDR3 region has 16 residues. The germline V gene encodes CDR1 SGDLS and CDR2 YYNGEE.

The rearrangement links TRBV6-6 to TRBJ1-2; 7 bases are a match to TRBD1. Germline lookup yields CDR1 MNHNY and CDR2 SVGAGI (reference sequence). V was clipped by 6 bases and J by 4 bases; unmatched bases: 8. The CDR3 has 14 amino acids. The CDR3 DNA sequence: TGTGCCAGCAGCCCCGACAGGGCGAGCTATGGCTACACCTTC. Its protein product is CASSPDRASYGYTF.

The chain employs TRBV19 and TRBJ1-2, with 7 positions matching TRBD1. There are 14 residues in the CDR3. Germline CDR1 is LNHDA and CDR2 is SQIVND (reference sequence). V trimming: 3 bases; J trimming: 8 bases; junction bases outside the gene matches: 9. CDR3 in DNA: TGTGCCAGTAGTATCCGACAGGGTTTCGGAGGCTACACCTTC. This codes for CASSIRQGFGGYTF.

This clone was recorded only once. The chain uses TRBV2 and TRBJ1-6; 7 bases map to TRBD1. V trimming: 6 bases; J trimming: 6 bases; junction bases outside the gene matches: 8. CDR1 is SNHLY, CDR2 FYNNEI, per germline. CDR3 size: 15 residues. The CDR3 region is CASRTGSYSNSPLHF. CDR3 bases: TGTGCCAGCAGGACAGGGTCCTATTCTAATTCACCCCTCCACTTT. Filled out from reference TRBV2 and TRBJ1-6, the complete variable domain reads EPEVTQTPSHQVTQMGQEVILRCVPISNHLYFYWYRQILGQKVEFLVSFYNNEISEKSEIFDDQFSVERPDGSNFTLKIRSTKLEDSAMYFCASRTGSYSNSPLHFGNGTRLTVT.

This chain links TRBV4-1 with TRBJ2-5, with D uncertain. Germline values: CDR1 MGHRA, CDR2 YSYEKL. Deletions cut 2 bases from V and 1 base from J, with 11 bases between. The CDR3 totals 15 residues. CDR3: CASSQLVSSQETQYF. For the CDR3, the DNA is TGCGCCAGCAGCCAACTGGTTAGTAGCCAAGAGACCCAGTACTTC.

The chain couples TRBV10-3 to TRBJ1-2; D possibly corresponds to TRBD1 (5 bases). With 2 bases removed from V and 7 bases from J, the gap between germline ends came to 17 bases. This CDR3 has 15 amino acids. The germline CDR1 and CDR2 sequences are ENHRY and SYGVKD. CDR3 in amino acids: CAISEPLGPWGGYTF. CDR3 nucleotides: TGTGCCATCAGTGAGCCCCTGGGGCCCTGGGGTGGCTACACCTTC.

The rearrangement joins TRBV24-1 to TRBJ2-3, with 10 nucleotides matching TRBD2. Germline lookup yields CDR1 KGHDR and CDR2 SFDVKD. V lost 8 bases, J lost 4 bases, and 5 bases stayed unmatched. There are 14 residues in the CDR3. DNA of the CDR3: TGTGCCACCACCACGAGCGGGGGGGCAGATACGCAGTATTTT. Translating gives CATTTSGGADTQYF.

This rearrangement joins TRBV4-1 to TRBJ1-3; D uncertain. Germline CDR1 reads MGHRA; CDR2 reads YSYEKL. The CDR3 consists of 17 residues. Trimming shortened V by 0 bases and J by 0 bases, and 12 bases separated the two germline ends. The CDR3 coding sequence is TGCGCCAGCAGCCAAGATACGGCGGGCCTCTCTGGAAACACCATATATTTT. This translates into CASSQDTAGLSGNTIYF.

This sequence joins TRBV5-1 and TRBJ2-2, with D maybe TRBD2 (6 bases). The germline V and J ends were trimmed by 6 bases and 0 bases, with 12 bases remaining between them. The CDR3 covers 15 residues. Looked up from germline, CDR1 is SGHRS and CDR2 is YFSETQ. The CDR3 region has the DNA TGCGCCAGCACCGCGGGGACTCCGAACACCGGGGAGCTGTTTTTT. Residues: CASTAGTPNTGELFF.

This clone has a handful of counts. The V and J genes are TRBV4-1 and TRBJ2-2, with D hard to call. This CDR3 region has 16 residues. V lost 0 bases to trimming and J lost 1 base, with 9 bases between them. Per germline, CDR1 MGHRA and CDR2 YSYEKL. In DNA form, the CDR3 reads TGCGCCAGCAGCCAAGAAATACGGTTGAACACCGGGGAGCTGTTTTTT. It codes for CASSQEIRLNTGELFF.

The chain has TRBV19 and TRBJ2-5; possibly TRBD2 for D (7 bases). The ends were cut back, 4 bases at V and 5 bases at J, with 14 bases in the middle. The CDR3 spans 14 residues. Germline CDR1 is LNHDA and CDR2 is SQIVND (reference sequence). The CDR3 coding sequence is TGTGCCAGTAGTAGGGCAGGGGAGGGGGAGACCCAGTACTTC. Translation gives CASSRAGEGETQYF.

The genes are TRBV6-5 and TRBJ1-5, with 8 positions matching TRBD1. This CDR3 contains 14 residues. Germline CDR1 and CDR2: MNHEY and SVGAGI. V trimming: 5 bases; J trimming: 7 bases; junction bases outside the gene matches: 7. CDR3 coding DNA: TGTGCCAGCAGTCCCGACAGGGGAAAACAGCCCCAGCATTTT. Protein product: CASSPDRGKQPQHF.

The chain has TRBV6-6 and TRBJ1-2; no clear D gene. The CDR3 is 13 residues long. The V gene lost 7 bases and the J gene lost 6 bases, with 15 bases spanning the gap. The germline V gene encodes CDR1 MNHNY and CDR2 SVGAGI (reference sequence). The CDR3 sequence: CASTAGVSNGYTF. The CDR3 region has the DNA TGTGCCAGCACCGCCGGGGTATCGAATGGCTACACCTTC.

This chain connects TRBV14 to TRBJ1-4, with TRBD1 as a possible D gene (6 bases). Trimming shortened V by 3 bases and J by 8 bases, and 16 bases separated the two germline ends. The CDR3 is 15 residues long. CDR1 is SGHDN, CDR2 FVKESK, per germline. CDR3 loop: CASSQQQGSNEKLFF. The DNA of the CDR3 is TGTGCCAGCAGCCAGCAACAGGGAAGCAACGAAAAACTGTTTTTT. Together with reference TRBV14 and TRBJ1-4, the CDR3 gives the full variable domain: EAGVTQFPSHSVIEKGQTVTLRCDPISGHDNLYWYRRVMGKEIKFLLHFVKESKQDESGMPNNRFLAERTGGTYSTLKVQPAELEDSGVYFCASSQQQGSNEKLFFGSGTQLSVL.

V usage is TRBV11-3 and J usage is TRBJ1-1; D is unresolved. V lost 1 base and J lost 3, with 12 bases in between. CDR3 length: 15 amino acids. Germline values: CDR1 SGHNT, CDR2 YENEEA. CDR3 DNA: TGTGCCAGCAGCTTAGGTGCCGATTCGGACACTGAAGCTTTCTTT. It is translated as CASSLGADSDTEAFF.

The CDR3 DNA follows: TGTGCCAGCAGCAAAGGTGGCAGGGGGCGGGAGCAGTACGTC. Protein sequence: CASSKGGRGREQYV. This chain joins TRBV21-1 and TRBJ2-7; the DNA was not compared with TRBD1, the D call given in the table. TRBV21-1 is a listed pseudogene. CDR3 length: 14 amino acids.

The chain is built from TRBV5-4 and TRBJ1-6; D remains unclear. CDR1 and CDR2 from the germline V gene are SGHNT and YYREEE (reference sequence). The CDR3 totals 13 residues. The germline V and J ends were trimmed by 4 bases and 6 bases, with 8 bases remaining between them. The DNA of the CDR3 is TGTGCCAGCAGCCCAAATTCTAATTCACCCCTCCACTTT. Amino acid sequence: CASSPNSNSPLHF.

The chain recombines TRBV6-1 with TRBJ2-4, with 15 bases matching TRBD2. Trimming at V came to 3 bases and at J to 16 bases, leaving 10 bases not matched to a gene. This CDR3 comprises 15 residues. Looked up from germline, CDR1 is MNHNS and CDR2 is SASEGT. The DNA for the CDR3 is TGTGCCAGCAGTGAGGGACTAGCGGGGGGAAAGATATTTTACTTC. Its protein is CASSEGLAGGKIFYF.

In DNA, the CDR3 is TGTGCCAGCAGCTTGGAGGGCGGGGGCGTGTGGGAGCTGTTTTTT. It encodes CASSLEGGGVWELFF. The chain is built from TRBV5-6 and TRBJ2-2; a weak D match, TRBD2 (7 bases). Germline CDR1 reads SGHDT; CDR2 reads YYEEEE. V dropped 0 bases and J dropped 9 bases, with 15 bases sitting between them. CDR3 length: 15 amino acids. The full variable domain, in which reference TRBV5-6 and TRBJ2-2 provide the parts outside the CDR3, is DAGVTQSPTHLIKTRGQQVTLRCSPKSGHDTVSWYQQALGQGPQFIFQYYEEEERQRGNFPDRFSGHQFPNYSSELNVNALLLGDSALYLCASSLEGGGVWELFFGEGSRLTVL.

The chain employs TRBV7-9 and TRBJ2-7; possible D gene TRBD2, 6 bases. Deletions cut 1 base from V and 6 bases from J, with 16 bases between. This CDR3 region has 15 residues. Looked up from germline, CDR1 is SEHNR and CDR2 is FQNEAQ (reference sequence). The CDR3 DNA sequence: TGTGCCAGCAGCTTAGGCGCGGGGACCGGCCGCGAGCAGTACTTC. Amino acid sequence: CASSLGAGTGREQYF.

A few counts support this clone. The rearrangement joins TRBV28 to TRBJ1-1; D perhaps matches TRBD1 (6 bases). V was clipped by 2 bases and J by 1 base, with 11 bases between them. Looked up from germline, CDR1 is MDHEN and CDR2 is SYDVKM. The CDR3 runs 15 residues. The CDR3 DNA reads TGTGCCAGCAGTTTAGCCCAGGGGCCGAACACTGAAGCTTTCTTT. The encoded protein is CASSLAQGPNTEAFF. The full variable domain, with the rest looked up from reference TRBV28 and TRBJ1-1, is DVKVTQSSRYLVKRTGEKVFLECVQDMDHENMFWYRQDPGLGLRLIYFSYDVKMKEKGDIPEGYSVSREKKERFSLILESASTNQTSMYLCASSLAQGPNTEAFFGQGTRLTVV.

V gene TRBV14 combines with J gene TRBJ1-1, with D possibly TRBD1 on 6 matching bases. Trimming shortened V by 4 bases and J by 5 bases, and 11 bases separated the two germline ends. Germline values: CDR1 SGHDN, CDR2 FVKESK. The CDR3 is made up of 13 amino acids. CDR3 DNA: TGTGCCAGCAGCCTCGTAGGGGGTACTGAAGCTTTCTTT. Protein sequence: CASSLVGGTEAFF.

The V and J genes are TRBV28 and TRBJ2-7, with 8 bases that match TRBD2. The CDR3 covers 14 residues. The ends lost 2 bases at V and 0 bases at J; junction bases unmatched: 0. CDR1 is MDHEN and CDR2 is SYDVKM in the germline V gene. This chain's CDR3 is CASSLAGGSYEQYF. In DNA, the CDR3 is TGTGCCAGCAGTTTAGCGGGGGGCTCCTACGAGCAGTACTTC. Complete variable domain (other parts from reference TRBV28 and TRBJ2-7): DVKVTQSSRYLVKRTGEKVFLECVQDMDHENMFWYRQDPGLGLRLIYFSYDVKMKEKGDIPEGYSVSREKKERFSLILESASTNQTSMYLCASSLAGGSYEQYFGPGTRLTVT.